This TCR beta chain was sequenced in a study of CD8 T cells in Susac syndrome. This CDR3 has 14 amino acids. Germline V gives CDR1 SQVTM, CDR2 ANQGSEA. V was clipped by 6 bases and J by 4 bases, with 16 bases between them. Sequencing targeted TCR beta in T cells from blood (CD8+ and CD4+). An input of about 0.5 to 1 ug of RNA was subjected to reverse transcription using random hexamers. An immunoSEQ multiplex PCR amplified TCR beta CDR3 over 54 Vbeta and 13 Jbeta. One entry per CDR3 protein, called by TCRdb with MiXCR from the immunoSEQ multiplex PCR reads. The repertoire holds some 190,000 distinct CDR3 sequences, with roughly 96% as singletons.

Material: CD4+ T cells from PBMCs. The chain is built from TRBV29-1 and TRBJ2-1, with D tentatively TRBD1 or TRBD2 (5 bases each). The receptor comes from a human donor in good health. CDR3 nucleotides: TGCAGCGTAGCCCGGGACGGACCGTACAATGAGCAGTTCTTC. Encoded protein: CSVARDGPYNEQFF.